The present entry profiles one TCR beta chain with its context. Germline trimming cut 1 base from V and 3 bases from J; bases unmatched to any gene: 2. Germline V CDR1 and CDR2: LNHDA, SQIVND (reference sequence). This CDR3 is 14 amino acids long. The data derive from a study of blood T cell repertoires in COVID-19. Study overall: COVID-19 samples from acute and convalescent phases originated in the United States, Italy and Spain. The cDNA or gDNA used as material had been derived from T cells, B-cell-depleted T cells, or PBMCs.

Under the authors' procedure: Amplification from reference gene primers served as the basis for estimated nucleated cell counts. Sequencing used immunoSEQ multiplex PCR; TCRdb keeps in-frame clones, though not all of them. V and J calls plus clone size are reproduced from that table; the DNA served to infer D and trimming. This table holds over 150,000 clones, 84% found once. J is TRBJ2-7 and V is TRBV19, with 8 bases identical to TRBD2. This TCR came from a human donor in a cohort sampled during active COVID-19. What was sequenced was peripheral blood. The CDR3 DNA follows: TGTGCCAGTAGTATAGGTAGCGGGGACTACGAGCAGTACTTC. As protein: CASSIGSGDYEQYF.